The 14 T cell receptor beta chains below all came from one sample that was sequenced in a study of T cell responses to AZD1222 COVID-19 vaccine (dated by TCRdb to the early 2020s). Library preparation employed the immunoSEQ multiplex PCR assay. TCRdb re-hosts the immuneACCESS table, in-frame sequences only. Its copies lack some clones; in the studies checked, an unresolved V gene accounts for under half of them, and the cause for the rest is not known. The sample records about 180,000 clones, almost 90% of which are singletons. About 0.53% of the sample rests with the top ten. The time point label, as the study defines it: baseline before first vaccination. Here the sequenced sample was peripheral blood, taken on day 0 of AZD1222 vaccination. These TCRs come from an adult in good health.

The chain has TRBV15 and TRBJ2-3, with D perhaps TRBD2 (6 bases). The V end lost 5 bases, the J end lost 4 bases, and 19 bases lay between the germline ends. The germline V gene has CDR1 LNHNV and CDR2 YYDKDF (reference sequence). The length of the CDR3 is 16 residues. CDR3 bases: TGTGCCACCAGCTCGCAGGGAGGCAAGGGCCCAGATACGCAGTATTTT. Its translation: CATSSQGGKGPDTQYF.

V and J are TRBV27 and TRBJ2-1; a weak D match, TRBD2 (7 bases). Trimming shortened V by 5 bases and J by 9 bases, and 14 bases separated the two germline ends. CDR3 length: 13 amino acids. The germline CDR1 and CDR2 sequences are MNHEY and SMNVEV (reference sequence). The CDR3 DNA follows: TGTGCCAGCAGTCCCCTTCGGGGGGCTGAGCAGTTCTTC. It encodes CASSPLRGAEQFF.

The rearrangement uses TRBV11-2 and TRBJ2-1, with TRBD2 matching over 10 bases. This CDR3 is built from 13 residues. V lost 5 bases and J lost 12; bases outside the gene matches: 7. Germline V lookup: CDR1 SGHAT, CDR2 FQNNGV. The CDR3 region is CASSPERGGRQFF. CDR3 DNA sequence: TGTGCCAGCAGCCCGGAGCGGGGGGGGCGGCAGTTCTTC.

The chain links TRBV28 to TRBJ2-7, with 11 bases identical to TRBD2. CDR1 and CDR2 from the germline V gene are MDHEN and SYDVKM. Trimming at V came to 4 bases and at J to 9 bases, leaving 11 bases not matched to a gene. The CDR3 is made up of 15 amino acids. The CDR3 bases are TGTGCCAGCAGTTCGCGTACTAGCGGGAGACAGGGGCAGTACTTC. Residues: CASSSRTSGRQGQYF.

The chain links TRBV28 to TRBJ2-7; 7 bases are a match to TRBD2. Germline V gene sequence: CDR1 MDHEN, CDR2 SYDVKM. The length of the CDR3 is 18 residues. Trimming at V came to 1 base and at J to 0 bases, leaving 12 bases not matched to a gene. In DNA, the CDR3 is TGTGCCAGCAGTTTATCGGGGGGTTTAGGGAGCGTCTCCTACGAGCAGTACTTC. Protein product: CASSLSGGLGSVSYEQYF.

V and J are TRBV11-2 and TRBJ1-1, with a possible D match to TRBD1 (5 bases). Germline-derived CDR1 and CDR2 are SGHAT and FQNNGV. V lost 1 base and J 5 bases, leaving 14 bases between the germline ends. The CDR3 length is 15 residues. CDR3 in amino acids: CASSLVTGRTTEAFF. The CDR3 nucleotides read TGTGCCAGCAGCTTAGTAACAGGACGAACTACTGAAGCTTTCTTT.

This chain uses TRBV24-1 with TRBJ1-1; 8 nucleotides align to TRBD1. This CDR3 is 17 amino acids long. Trimming took 4 bases from V and 2 from J; bases not matched to a gene: 11. Germline V gene lookup returns CDR1 KGHDR and CDR2 SFDVKD. The CDR3 loop reads CATSDLLGTGGNTEAFF. CDR3 DNA sequence: TGTGCCACCAGTGACTTACTCGGGACAGGAGGTAACACTGAAGCTTTCTTT.

The V gene is TRBV11-1, the J gene TRBJ2-3; D remains unclear. The CDR3 length is 15 residues. CDR1 is SGHAT and CDR2 is FQDESV in the germline V gene (reference sequence). The V gene lost 5 bases and the J gene lost 0 bases, with 12 bases spanning the gap. The CDR3 reads CASSLATWSTDTQYF. The CDR3 DNA follows: TGTGCCAGCAGCCTCGCGACCTGGAGCACAGATACGCAGTATTTT.

This chain links TRBV2 with TRBJ2-7, with unresolved D. The CDR3 runs to 12 residues. Trimming removed 6 bases at V and 4 bases at J, with 10 bases between. Per germline, CDR1 SNHLY and CDR2 FYNNEI. In DNA form, the CDR3 reads TGTGCCAGCAGCTGGGAAGGATACGAGCAGTACTTC. As protein: CASSWEGYEQYF.

The CDR3 is CASSLTGVGANVLTF. Here the CDR3 DNA reads TGCGCCAGCAGCTTAACGGGGGTTGGGGCCAACGTCCTGACTTTC. V is TRBV4-1 and J is TRBJ2-6; tentative D call: TRBD2 (6 bases). V was cut by 5 bases and J by 3 bases, with 11 bases left in between. The V gene's germline CDR1 is MGHRA and CDR2 YSYEKL. The CDR3 totals 15 residues.

The J gene is TRBJ2-2, the V gene TRBV6-5; TRBD2 aligns across 8 bases. The germline V gene has CDR1 MNHEY and CDR2 SVGAGI. This CDR3 spans 14 amino acids. The J segment lost 2 bases and the V segment lost 8 bases, leaving 4 bases of the junction unmatched. CDR3 amino acids: CASEIAGNTGELFF. The CDR3 region has the DNA TGTGCCAGCGAGATAGCGGGAAACACCGGGGAGCTGTTTTTT.

This clone was counted once. This chain connects TRBV9 to TRBJ1-1; D gene uncertain. The CDR3 covers 13 residues. V dropped 0 bases and J dropped 7 bases, with 10 bases sitting between them. CDR1 is SGDLS, CDR2 YYNGEE, per germline. CDR3 region: CASSVDSELEAFF. DNA of the CDR3: TGTGCCAGCAGCGTAGACAGCGAACTTGAAGCTTTCTTT.

This clone has a single count. The chain couples TRBV7-2 to TRBJ1-1; D not resolved. From germline, CDR1 is SGHTA and CDR2 FQGNSA. The CDR3 is 15 residues long. The V gene lost 4 bases and the J gene lost 1 base, with 13 bases spanning the gap. The CDR3 nucleotides read TGTGCCAGCAGCTCGGCCGACCTGGGGAACACTGAAGCTTTCTTT. This sequence encodes CASSSADLGNTEAFF. Based on the CDR3 plus reference TRBV7-2 and TRBJ1-1, the full variable domain is GAGVSQSPSNKVTEKGKDVELRCDPISGHTALYWYRQSLGQGLEFLIYFQGNSAPDKSGLPSDRFSAERTGGSVSTLTIQRTQQEDSAVYLCASSSADLGNTEAFFGQGTRLTVV.

This chain's CDR3 is CASSLAGGKTEAFF. DNA for the CDR3: TGCGCCAGCAGCTTGGCAGGGGGAAAAACTGAAGCTTTCTTT. V is TRBV5-1 and J is TRBJ1-1; 7 positions match TRBD1. This CDR3 has 14 residues. The germline gives CDR1 SGHRS, CDR2 YFSETQ. V lost 0 bases to trimming and J lost 5 bases; unmatched junction nucleotides: 4.